This T cell receptor beta chain was sequenced in a study of cytotoxic CD8 clonotypes in ibrutinib-treated CLL. Whole-study results and caveats: While tracking circulating CD8+ T-cell counts, baseline clonality exceeded that of age-matched healthy donors.

Germline V gene sequence: CDR1 MNHEY, CDR2 SMNVEV (reference sequence). Trimming removed 6 bases at V and 0 bases at J, with 14 bases between. The CDR3 loop spans 15 amino acids. Worth noting for this clone: Its specificity is not known.

With cryopreserved PBMCs as the source, around 1.9 micrograms of genomic DNA went to TCR beta libraries. Sequencing used immunoSEQ multiplex PCR; TCRdb keeps in-frame clones, though not all of them. The sample comprises 130,000 or so clones, around three quarters of which are singletons, and around 30% rests with the top ten. Here the sequenced sample was PBMCs, taken after 12 months of ibrutinib treatment. The rearrangement joins TRBV27 to TRBJ1-2, with D perhaps TRBD1 (5 bases). The TCR was taken from a human donor with chronic lymphocytic leukemia. The CDR3 DNA follows: TGTGCCAGCAGGGGGGAAGGGAGTCCTAACTATGGCTACACCTTC. Translation gives CASRGEGSPNYGYTF.